The rows below give T cell receptor beta chains drawn from one sample of a study of shared clonotypes between healthy human individuals. Clones were sequenced by immunoSEQ multiplex PCR, and TCRdb holds only the in-frame ones, with some missing. The sample carries under 850,000 clones, approximately 72% recorded once. What was sequenced was memory CD4+ T cells sorted from blood. These receptors came from a woman between 25 and 40 years old in good health. Both conserved end residues are part of each CDR3. The order of the fields is D gene, J gene, V gene, clone size, CDR3 protein, CDR3 DNA. D genes are given only for firm matches. Clone size is given for some rows only: seen once, a few or many times, or a class if the clone is expanded.

>-|TRBJ1-1|TRBV11-2|-
CASSLDMVNTEAFF
TGTGCCAGCAGCTTAGACATGGTGAACACTGAAGCTTTCTTT
>-|TRBJ2-3|TRBV7-8|few
CASSWDRAAYADTQYF
TGTGCCAGCAGCTGGGATCGGGCCGCATACGCAGATACGCAGTATTTT
>-|TRBJ1-5|TRBV27|-
CASSLARHHNQPQHF
TGTGCCAGCAGCTTAGCAAGACACCACAATCAGCCCCAGCATTTT
>-|TRBJ1-1|TRBV19|-
CASSIGPANTEAFF
TGTGCCAGTAGTATCGGACCGGCGAACACTGAAGCTTTCTTT
>TRBD1|TRBJ2-2|TRBV5-8|once
CASSLVSRGGYTGELFF
TGTGCCAGCAGCTTGGTCTCTCGAGGGGGCTACACCGGGGAGCTGTTTTTT
>-|TRBJ1-1|TRBV6-5|-
CASSYRRVMNTEAFF
TGTGCCAGCAGTTACCGCCGGGTGATGAACACTGAAGCTTTCTTT
>-|TRBJ1-1|TRBV5-8|-
CASSLGVLTEAFF
TGTGCCAGCAGCCTAGGGGTTTTGACTGAAGCTTTCTTT
>TRBD1|TRBJ2-1|TRBV5-4|-
CASSLPGGQDNNEQFF
TGTGCCAGCAGCCTACCAGGGGGACAGGATAACAATGAGCAGTTCTTC
>-|TRBJ2-2|TRBV5-1|-
CASSLALDAAGELFF
TGCGCCAGCAGCTTGGCCCTGGACGCGGCGGGGGAGCTGTTTTTT
>-|TRBJ1-5|TRBV10-3|few
CAISREIVNQPQHF
TGTGCCATCAGTAGAGAAATTGTTAATCAGCCCCAGCATTTT
>-|TRBJ2-2|TRBV6-6|-
CASGYRDTGELFF
TGTGCCAGCGGTTACAGGGACACCGGGGAGCTGTTTTTT
>TRBD1|TRBJ2-7|TRBV29-1|-
CSVGDSFYEQYF
TGCAGCGTTGGGGACAGTTTCTACGAGCAGTACTTC
>-|TRBJ2-2|TRBV10-2|many
CASSERYRSNTGELFF
TGCGCCAGCAGTGAAAGGTACAGGTCGAACACCGGGGAGCTGTTTTTT
>-|TRBJ1-1|TRBV28|-
CASSSGGGTEAFF
TGTGCCAGCAGTTCCGGAGGGGGCACTGAAGCTTTCTTT
>TRBD1|TRBJ2-1|TRBV19|-
CASTAGTGAISNEQFF
TGTGCCAGTACCGCCGGGACAGGGGCTATTAGCAATGAGCAGTTCTTC
>-|TRBJ1-5|TRBV10-3|few
CAISDGVRQPQHF
TGTGCCATCAGTGATGGGGTTCGGCAGCCCCAGCATTTT
>-|TRBJ2-5|TRBV27|few
CASSRGGTQYF
TGTGCCAGCAGTCGGGGTGGGACCCAGTACTTC
>TRBD1|TRBJ2-7|TRBV11-2|once
CASSPSTGAYEQYF
TGTGCCAGCAGCCCGTCGACAGGGGCCTACGAGCAGTACTTC
>-|TRBJ1-1|TRBV6-1|-
CASSLGFTEAFF
TGTGCCAGCAGTTTGGGGTTCACTGAAGCTTTCTTT
>TRBD1|TRBJ1-5|TRBV28|-
CASSSSDRGANQPQHF
TGTGCCAGCAGTTCTTCAGACAGGGGAGCAAATCAGCCCCAGCATTTT